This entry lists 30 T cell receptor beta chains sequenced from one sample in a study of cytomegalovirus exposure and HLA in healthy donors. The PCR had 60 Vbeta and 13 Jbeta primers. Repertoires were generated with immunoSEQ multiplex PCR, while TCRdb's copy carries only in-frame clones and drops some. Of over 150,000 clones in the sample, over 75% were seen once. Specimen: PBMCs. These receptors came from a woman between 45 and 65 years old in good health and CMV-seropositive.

The CDR3 here is CASSLGGLRLYEQYF. The CDR3 DNA reads TGTGCCAGCAGCTTGGGGGGCCTGAGACTCTACGAGCAGTACTTC. The chain uses TRBV5-4 and TRBJ2-7; D is possibly TRBD1 (5 bases). This CDR3 comprises 15 residues. Trimming left V 0 bases short and J 3 bases short, with 13 bases between. Germline lookup yields CDR1 SGHNT and CDR2 YYREEE (reference sequence).

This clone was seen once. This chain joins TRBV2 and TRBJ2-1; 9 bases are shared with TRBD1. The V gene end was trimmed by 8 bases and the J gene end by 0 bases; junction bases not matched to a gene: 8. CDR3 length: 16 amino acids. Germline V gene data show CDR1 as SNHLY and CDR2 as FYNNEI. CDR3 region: CASYGQGKSSYNEQFF. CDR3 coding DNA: TGTGCCAGCTATGGACAGGGGAAAAGCTCCTACAATGAGCAGTTCTTC.

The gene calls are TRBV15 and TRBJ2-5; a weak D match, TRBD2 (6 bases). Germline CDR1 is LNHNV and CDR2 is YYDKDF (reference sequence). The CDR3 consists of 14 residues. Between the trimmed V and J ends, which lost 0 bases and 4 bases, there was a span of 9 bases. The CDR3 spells CATSREGTRETQYF. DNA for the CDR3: TGTGCCACCAGCAGAGAGGGGACTCGAGAGACCCAGTACTTC.

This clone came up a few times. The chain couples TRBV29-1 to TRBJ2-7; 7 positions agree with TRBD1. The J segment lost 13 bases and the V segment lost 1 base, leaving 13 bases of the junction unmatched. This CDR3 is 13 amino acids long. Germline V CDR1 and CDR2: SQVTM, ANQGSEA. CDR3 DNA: TGCAGCGTTGAAGTAGCGTTGGCAGGGGGATTATACTTC. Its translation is CSVEVALAGGLYF.

As DNA, the CDR3 is TGTGCCAGCAGGAAGAGGGGGGGGATTACTGAAGCTTTCTTT. Translated, it gives CASRKRGGITEAFF. V and J are TRBV16 and TRBJ1-1, with a possible D match to TRBD1 (6 bases). CDR3 length: 14 amino acids. The V and J ends lost 6 bases and 5 bases respectively, with 16 bases between them. Germline assignment: CDR1 KGHSY and CDR2 FQNENV.

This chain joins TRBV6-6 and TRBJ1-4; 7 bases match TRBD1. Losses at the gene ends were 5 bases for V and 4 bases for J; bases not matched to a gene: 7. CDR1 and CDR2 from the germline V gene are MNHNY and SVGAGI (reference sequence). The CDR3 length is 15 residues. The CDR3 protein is CASSLTGAGNEKLFF. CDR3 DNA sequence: TGTGCCAGCAGTCTCACAGGGGCTGGTAATGAAAAACTGTTTTTT.

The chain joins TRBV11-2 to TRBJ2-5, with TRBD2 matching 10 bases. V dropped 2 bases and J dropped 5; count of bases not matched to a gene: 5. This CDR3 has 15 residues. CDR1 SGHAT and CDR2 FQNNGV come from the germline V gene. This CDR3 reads CASSLSLAGVETQYF. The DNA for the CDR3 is TGTGCCAGCAGCTTATCCCTAGCGGGAGTGGAGACCCAGTACTTC.

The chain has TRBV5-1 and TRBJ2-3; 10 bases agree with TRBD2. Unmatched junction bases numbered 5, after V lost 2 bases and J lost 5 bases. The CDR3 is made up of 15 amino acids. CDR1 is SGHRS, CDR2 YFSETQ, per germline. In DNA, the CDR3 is TGCGCCAGCAGCTTCCGACTAGCGGGTGGAGATACGCAGTATTTT. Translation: CASSFRLAGGDTQYF.

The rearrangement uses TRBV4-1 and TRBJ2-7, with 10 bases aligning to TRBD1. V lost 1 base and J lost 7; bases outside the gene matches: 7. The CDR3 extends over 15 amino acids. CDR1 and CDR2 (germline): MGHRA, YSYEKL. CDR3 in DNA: TGCGCCAGCAGCCAAGCTCCGGGACAGGGGCGAGAGCAGTACTTC. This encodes CASSQAPGQGREQYF.

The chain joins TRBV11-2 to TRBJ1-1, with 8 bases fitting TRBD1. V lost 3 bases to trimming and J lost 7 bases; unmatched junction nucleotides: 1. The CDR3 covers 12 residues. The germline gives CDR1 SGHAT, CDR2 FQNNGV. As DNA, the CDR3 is TGTGCCAGCAGCTTGGACAGGGATGAAGCTTTCTTT. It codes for CASSLDRDEAFF.

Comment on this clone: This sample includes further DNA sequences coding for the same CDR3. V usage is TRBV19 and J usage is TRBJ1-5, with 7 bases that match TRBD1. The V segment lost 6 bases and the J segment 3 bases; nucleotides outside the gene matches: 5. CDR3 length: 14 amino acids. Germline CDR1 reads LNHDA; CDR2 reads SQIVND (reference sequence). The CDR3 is CASRTTGVNQPQHF. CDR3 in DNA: TGTGCCAGTAGGACCACAGGGGTCAATCAGCCCCAGCATTTT.

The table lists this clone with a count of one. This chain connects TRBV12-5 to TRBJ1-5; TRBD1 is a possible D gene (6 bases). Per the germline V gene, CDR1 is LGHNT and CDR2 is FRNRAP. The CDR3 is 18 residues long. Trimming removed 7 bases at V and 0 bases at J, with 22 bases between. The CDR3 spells CASALGPSDRFSNQPQHF. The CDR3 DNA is TGTGCTAGTGCCCTGGGCCCCTCAGACAGGTTTAGCAATCAGCCCCAGCATTTT.

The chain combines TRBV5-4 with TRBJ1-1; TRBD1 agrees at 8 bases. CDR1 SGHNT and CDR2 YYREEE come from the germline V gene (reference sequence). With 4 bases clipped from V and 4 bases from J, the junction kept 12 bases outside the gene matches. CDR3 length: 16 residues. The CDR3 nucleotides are TGTGCCAGCAGCGGGGGACAGGTTCAGAGGGCCACTGAAGCTTTCTTT. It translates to CASSGGQVQRATEAFF.

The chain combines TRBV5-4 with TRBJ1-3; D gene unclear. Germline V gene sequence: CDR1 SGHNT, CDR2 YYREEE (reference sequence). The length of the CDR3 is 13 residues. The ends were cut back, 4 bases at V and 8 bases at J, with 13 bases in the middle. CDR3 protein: CASSGMGGDTIYF. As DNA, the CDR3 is TGTGCCAGCAGCGGTATGGGAGGAGACACCATATATTTT.

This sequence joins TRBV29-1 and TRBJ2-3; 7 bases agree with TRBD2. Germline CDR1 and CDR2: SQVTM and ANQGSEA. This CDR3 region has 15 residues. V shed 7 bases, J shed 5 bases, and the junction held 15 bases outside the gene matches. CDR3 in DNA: TGCAGCGGCATCGGTGGCGGGAGAGGGCGAGATACGCAGTATTTT. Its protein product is CSGIGGGRGRDTQYF.

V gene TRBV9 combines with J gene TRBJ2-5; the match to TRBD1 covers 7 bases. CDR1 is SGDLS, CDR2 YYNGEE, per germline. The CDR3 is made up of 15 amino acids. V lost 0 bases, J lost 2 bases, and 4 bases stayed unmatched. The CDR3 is CASSVVGGPQETQYF. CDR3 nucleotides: TGTGCCAGCAGCGTAGTAGGGGGCCCGCAAGAGACCCAGTACTTC.

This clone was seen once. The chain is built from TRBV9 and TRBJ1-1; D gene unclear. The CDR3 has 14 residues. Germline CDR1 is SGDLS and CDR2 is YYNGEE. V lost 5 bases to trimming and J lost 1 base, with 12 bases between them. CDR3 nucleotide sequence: TGTGCCAGCAGAGCGGCACCGAAGAACACTGAAGCTTTCTTT. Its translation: CASRAAPKNTEAFF.

The CDR3 nucleotides are TGTGCCGTCCGCGATGACAGGGGGGCAGATACGCAGTATTTT. This codes for CAVRDDRGADTQYF. This sequence joins TRBV10-3 and TRBJ2-3; 9 bases align to TRBD1. Germline V gene data show CDR1 as ENHRY and CDR2 as SYGVKD. This CDR3 has 14 amino acids. J gave up 4 bases and V 11 bases, and 10 bases lay outside the gene matches.

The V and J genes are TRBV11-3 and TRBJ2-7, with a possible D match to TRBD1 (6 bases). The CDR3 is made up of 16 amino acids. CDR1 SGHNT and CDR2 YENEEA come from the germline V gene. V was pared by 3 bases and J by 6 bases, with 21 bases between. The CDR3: CASSFLGHQLRGEQYF. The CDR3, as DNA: TGTGCCAGCAGCTTTTTGGGACACCAACTACGAGGCGAGCAGTACTTC. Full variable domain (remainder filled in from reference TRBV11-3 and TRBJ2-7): EAGVVQSPRYKIIEKKQPVAFWCNPISGHNTLYWYLQNLGQGPELLIRYENEEAVDDSQLPKDRFSAERLKGVDSTLKIQPAELGDSAVYLCASSFLGHQLRGEQYFGPGTRLTVT.

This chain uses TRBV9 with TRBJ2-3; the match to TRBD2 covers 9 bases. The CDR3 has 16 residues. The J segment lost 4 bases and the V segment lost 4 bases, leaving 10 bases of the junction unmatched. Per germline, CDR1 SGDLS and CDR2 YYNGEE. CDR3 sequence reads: CASSPGARGGADTQYF. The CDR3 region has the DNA TGTGCCAGCAGCCCAGGGGCGCGGGGGGGGGCAGATACGCAGTATTTT.

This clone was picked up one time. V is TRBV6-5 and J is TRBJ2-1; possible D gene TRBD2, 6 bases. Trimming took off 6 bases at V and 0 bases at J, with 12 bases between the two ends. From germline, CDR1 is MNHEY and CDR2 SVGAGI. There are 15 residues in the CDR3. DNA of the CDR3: TGTGCCAGCAGCCCCGGGACTCACTCCTACAATGAGCAGTTCTTC. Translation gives CASSPGTHSYNEQFF.

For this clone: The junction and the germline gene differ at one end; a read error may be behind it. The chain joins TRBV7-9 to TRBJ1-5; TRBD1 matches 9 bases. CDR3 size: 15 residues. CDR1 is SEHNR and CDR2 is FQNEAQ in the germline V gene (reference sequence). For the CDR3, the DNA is TGTTCCAGCAGCAGGGGACAGGGAATCGATCAGCCCCAGCATTTT. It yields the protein CSSSRGQGIDQPQHF.

DNA of the CDR3: TGTGCCAGCAGTCGGACTAGCGCCCCGAGGAATGAGCAGTTCTTC. This gives the protein CASSRTSAPRNEQFF. The rearrangement links TRBV6-5 to TRBJ2-1; 9 bases match TRBD2. V was clipped by 5 bases and J by 7 bases; unmatched bases: 9. This CDR3 spans 15 amino acids. Germline V gene sequence: CDR1 MNHEY, CDR2 SVGAGI.

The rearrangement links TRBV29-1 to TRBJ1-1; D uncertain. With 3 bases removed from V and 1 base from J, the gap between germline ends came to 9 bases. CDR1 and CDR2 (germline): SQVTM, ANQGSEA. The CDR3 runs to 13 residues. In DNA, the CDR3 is TGCAGCGTTGAGAGGGTTTCGAACACTGAAGCTTTCTTT. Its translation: CSVERVSNTEAFF.

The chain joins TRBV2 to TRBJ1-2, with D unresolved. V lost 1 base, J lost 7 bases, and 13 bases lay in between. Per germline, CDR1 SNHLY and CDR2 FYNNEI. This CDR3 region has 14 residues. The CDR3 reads CASSEVDGAAGYTF. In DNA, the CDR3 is TGTGCCAGCAGTGAAGTGGATGGAGCGGCTGGCTACACCTTC.

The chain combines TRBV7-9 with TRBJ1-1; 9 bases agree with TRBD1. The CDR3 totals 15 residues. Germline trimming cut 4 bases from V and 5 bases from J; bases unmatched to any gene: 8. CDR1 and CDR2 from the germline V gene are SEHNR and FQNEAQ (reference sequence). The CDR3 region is CASSSPDRGRTEAFF. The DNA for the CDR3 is TGTGCCAGCAGCTCCCCCGACAGGGGGAGGACTGAAGCTTTCTTT.

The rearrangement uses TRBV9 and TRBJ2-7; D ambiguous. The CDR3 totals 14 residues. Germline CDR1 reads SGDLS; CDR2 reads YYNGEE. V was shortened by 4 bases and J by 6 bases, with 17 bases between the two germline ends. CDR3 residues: CASSLTGSSSEQYF. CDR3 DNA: TGTGCCAGCAGCCTCACCGGGTCCAGCAGCGAGCAGTACTTC.

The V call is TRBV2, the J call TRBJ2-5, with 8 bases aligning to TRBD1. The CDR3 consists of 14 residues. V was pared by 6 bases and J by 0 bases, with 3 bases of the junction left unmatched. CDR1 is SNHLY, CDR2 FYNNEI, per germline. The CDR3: CASRRDRYQETQYF. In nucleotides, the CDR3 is TGTGCCAGCAGGAGGGACAGGTACCAAGAGACCCAGTACTTC. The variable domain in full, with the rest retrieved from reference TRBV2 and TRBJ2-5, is EPEVTQTPSHQVTQMGQEVILRCVPISNHLYFYWYRQILGQKVEFLVSFYNNEISEKSEIFDDQFSVERPDGSNFTLKIRSTKLEDSAMYFCASRRDRYQETQYFGPGTRLLVL.

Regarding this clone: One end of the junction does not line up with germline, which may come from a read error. The CDR3 coding sequence is TGTTCCAGCAGCTTAGCCTCCGGACAGGGTGGCGGCTACACCTTC. As protein: CSSSLASGQGGGYTF. This rearrangement joins TRBV7-9 to TRBJ1-2, with 8 bases aligning to TRBD1. This CDR3 is built from 15 residues. Germline CDR1 is SEHNR and CDR2 is FQNEAQ (reference sequence).

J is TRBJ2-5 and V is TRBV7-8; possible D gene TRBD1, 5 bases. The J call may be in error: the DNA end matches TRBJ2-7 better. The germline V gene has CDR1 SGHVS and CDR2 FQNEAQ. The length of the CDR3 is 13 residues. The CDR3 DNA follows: TGTGCCAGCAGCTTGGACACCTACTACGAGCAGTACTTC. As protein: CASSLDTYYEQYF.